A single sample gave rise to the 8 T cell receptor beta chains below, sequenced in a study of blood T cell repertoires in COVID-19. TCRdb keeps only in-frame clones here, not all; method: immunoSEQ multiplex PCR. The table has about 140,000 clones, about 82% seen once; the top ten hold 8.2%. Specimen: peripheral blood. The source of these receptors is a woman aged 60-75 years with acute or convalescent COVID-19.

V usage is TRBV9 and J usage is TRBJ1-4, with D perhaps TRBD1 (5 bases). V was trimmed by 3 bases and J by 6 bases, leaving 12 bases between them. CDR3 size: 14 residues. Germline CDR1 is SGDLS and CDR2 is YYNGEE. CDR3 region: CASSGAGIYEKLFF. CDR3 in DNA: TGTGCCAGCAGCGGCGCAGGGATCTATGAAAAACTGTTTTTT.

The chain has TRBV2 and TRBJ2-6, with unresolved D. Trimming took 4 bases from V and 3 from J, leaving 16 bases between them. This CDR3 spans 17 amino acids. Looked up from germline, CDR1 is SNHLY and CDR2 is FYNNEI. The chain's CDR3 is CASSAKRLAFGANVLTF. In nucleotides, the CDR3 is TGTGCCAGCAGTGCAAAGCGTTTAGCTTTTGGGGCCAACGTCCTGACTTTC.

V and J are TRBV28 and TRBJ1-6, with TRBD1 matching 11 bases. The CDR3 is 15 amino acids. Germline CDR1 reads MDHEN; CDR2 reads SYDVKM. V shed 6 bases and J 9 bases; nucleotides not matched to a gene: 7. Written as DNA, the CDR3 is TGTGCCAGCAGCTCATTCGGGACAGGGGGTTCACCCCTCCACTTT. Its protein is CASSSFGTGGSPLHF.

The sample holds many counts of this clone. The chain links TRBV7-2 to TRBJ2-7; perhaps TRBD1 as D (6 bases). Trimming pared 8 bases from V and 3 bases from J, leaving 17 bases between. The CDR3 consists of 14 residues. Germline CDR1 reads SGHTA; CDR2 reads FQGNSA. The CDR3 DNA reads TGTGCCAGCGCCCCCGGGACATTAAACTACGAGCAGTACTTC. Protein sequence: CASAPGTLNYEQYF. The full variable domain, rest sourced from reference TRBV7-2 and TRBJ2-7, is GAGVSQSPSNKVTEKGKDVELRCDPISGHTALYWYRQSLGQGLEFLIYFQGNSAPDKSGLPSDRFSAERTGGSVSTLTIQRTQQEDSAVYLCASAPGTLNYEQYFGPGTRLTVT.

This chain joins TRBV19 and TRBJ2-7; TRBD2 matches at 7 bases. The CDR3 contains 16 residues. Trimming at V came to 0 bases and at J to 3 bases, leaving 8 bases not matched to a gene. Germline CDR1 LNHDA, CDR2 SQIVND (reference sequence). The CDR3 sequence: CASSIDPGTTYYEQYF. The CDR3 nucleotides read TGTGCCAGTAGTATAGACCCCGGGACTACCTACTACGAGCAGTACTTC.

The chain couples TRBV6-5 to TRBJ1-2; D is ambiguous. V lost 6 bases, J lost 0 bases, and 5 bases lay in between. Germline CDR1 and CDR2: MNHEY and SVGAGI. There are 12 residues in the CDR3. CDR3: CASRRPNYGYTF. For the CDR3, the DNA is TGTGCCAGCAGGAGGCCTAACTATGGCTACACCTTC.

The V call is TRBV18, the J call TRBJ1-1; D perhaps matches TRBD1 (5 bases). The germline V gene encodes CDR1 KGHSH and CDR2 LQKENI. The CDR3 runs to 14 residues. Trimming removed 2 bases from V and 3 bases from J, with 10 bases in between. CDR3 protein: CASSPLGVDTEAFF. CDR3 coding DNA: TGTGCCAGCTCACCATTAGGGGTTGACACTGAAGCTTTCTTT.

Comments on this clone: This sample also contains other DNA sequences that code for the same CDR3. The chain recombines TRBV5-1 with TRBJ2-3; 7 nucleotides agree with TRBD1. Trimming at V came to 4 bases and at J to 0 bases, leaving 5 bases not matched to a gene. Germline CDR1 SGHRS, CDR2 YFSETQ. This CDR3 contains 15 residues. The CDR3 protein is CASSPGQPSTDTQYF. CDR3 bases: TGCGCCAGCAGCCCGGGACAGCCTAGCACAGATACGCAGTATTTT.